A selection of T cell receptor beta chains follows, all from one sample in a study of T cell repertoires in cytomegalovirus infection. TCRdb processed the reads anew with MiXCR; each CDR3 protein has one entry. The table has 200,000 to 250,000 distinct CDR3 sequences, roughly two fifths seen once. Antigens for these TCRs are unknown. The sequencing used CD8+ T cells from cultured PBMCs, collected from culture after CMV antigen stimulation. These receptors all come from a human donor in good health (CMV status not recorded). Some clones in this sample may be carry-over from other donors' samples. Each CDR3 is given with its conserved first and last residue. A D gene is named only where the DNA matches it firmly. Where a row states a size, it is once, few, many or the class of an expanded clone; other rows omit it.

CDR3 protein: CASSSPLAGYTGELFF
CDR3 DNA: TGTGCCAGCAGCTCGCCGTTAGCGGGATACACCGGGGAGCTGTTTTTT
CDR3 length: 16
clone size: .
V gene: TRBV5-4
D gene: TRBD2
J gene: TRBJ2-2

CDR3 protein: CASSPAGVVQPQHF
CDR3 DNA: TGTGCCAGCAGCCCGGCAGGGGTTGTTCAGCCCCAGCATTTT
CDR3 length: 14
clone size: .
V gene: TRBV7-3
D gene: .
J gene: TRBJ1-5

CDR3 protein: CASSFRGQGTGELFF
CDR3 DNA: TGTGCCAGCAGTTTCAGGGGGCAAGGCACCGGGGAGCTGTTTTTT
CDR3 length: 15
clone size: few
V gene: TRBV7-6
D gene: TRBD1
J gene: TRBJ2-2

CDR3 protein: CASAISNGGNQETQYF
CDR3 DNA: TGTGCCAGCGCTATTTCAAATGGGGGGAATCAAGAGACCCAGTACTTC
CDR3 length: 16
clone size: .
V gene: TRBV27
D gene: .
J gene: TRBJ2-5

CDR3 protein: CASSSRDREQETQYF
CDR3 DNA: TGTGCCAGCAGCTCCCGGGACAGGGAACAAGAGACCCAGTACTTC
CDR3 length: 15
clone size: few
V gene: TRBV7-9
D gene: TRBD1
J gene: TRBJ2-5

CDR3 protein: CASSQTSSNEQYF
CDR3 DNA: TGTGCCAGCAGCCAGACTAGCTCGAACGAGCAGTACTTC
CDR3 length: 13
clone size: few
V gene: TRBV4-2
D gene: TRBD2
J gene: TRBJ2-7

CDR3 protein: CAIGPGGPGEQYF
CDR3 DNA: TGTGCCATCGGACCCGGAGGGCCCGGGGAGCAGTACTTC
CDR3 length: 13
clone size: .
V gene: TRBV6-1
D gene: .
J gene: TRBJ2-7

CDR3 protein: CASNPGRSTNEQFF
CDR3 DNA: TGTGCCAGTAATCCGGGACGGAGTACCAATGAGCAGTTCTTC
CDR3 length: 14
clone size: many
V gene: TRBV19
D gene: .
J gene: TRBJ2-1

CDR3 protein: CASSLSLNEQFF
CDR3 DNA: TGTGCCAGCAGTTTGTCTTTGAATGAGCAGTTCTTC
CDR3 length: 12
clone size: few
V gene: TRBV12-3/TRBV12-4
D gene: .
J gene: TRBJ2-1

CDR3 protein: CASSSLAGVYNEQFF
CDR3 DNA: TGTGCCAGCAGTTCTCTAGCGGGAGTATACAATGAGCAGTTCTTC
CDR3 length: 15
clone size: .
V gene: TRBV28
D gene: TRBD2
J gene: TRBJ2-1

CDR3 protein: CATSDFGRRNTGELFF
CDR3 DNA: TGTGCCACCAGTGATTTCGGACGGAGAAACACCGGGGAGCTGTTTTTT
CDR3 length: 16
clone size: few
V gene: TRBV24-1
D gene: .
J gene: TRBJ2-2

CDR3 protein: CASSFYREDTEAFF
CDR3 DNA: TGTGCCAGCAGCTTTTACAGGGAAGACACTGAAGCTTTCTTT
CDR3 length: 14
clone size: .
V gene: TRBV13
D gene: .
J gene: TRBJ1-1

CDR3 protein: CASSPTSGVSYEQYF
CDR3 DNA: TGTGCCAGCAGCCCGACTAGCGGGGTCTCCTACGAGCAGTACTTC
CDR3 length: 15
clone size: .
V gene: TRBV5-4
D gene: TRBD2
J gene: TRBJ2-7